This is a list of T cell receptor beta chains from one sample in a study of T cells after yellow fever vaccination. TCRdb re-called the 5' RACE reads through MiXCR, storing one row per CDR3 protein. This sample carries over 300,000 distinct CDR3 sequences, 3.6% of them seen once, and the ten largest clones take 23%. The sequenced sample was PBMCs, obtained on the day of the yellow fever booster vaccination. The receptors here all came from a man between 18 and 29 years old who received the YFV17D yellow fever vaccine. CDR3s include the opening cysteine and the closing phenylalanine or tryptophan. The order of the fields is D gene, V gene, J gene, clone size, CDR3 DNA, CDR3 protein. The D gene is left open where the match is weak. A row's size may be missing; if present it is once, few, many or a size class.

d_call: TRBD2
v_call: TRBV20-1
j_call: TRBJ2-3
clone_size: NA
cdr3_nt: TGCAGTGCTAGACGGGGACTAGCGGGGGTCGACGCGTACACAGATACGCAGTATTTT
cdr3_aa: CSARRGLAGVDAYTDTQYF

d_call: TRBD2
v_call: TRBV20-1
j_call: TRBJ2-7
clone_size: few
cdr3_nt: TGCAGTGCTAGTTTGCCTGGGACTAGCGGGGGCTACGAGCAGTACTTC
cdr3_aa: CSASLPGTSGGYEQYF

d_call: TRBD1
v_call: TRBV6-5
j_call: TRBJ1-2
clone_size: few
cdr3_nt: TGTGCCAGCAGTCAACTACGACCTGCGTTGACAGGGCCCAATGGCTACACCTTC
cdr3_aa: CASSQLRPALTGPNGYTF

d_call: NA
v_call: TRBV29-1
j_call: TRBJ2-7
clone_size: few
cdr3_nt: TGCAGCGTCCCCTGGAGCGAGCAGTACTTC
cdr3_aa: CSVPWSEQYF

d_call: TRBD1
v_call: TRBV5-1
j_call: TRBJ1-6
clone_size: many
cdr3_nt: TGCGCCAGCAGCTTGTCTGGGACAGGGAGATCACCCCTCCACTTT
cdr3_aa: CASSLSGTGRSPLHF

d_call: TRBD1
v_call: TRBV5-1
j_call: TRBJ2-7
clone_size: many
cdr3_nt: TGCGCCAGCAGCTTTGGCCCACAGGGGGAAGGGTCCTACGAGCAGTACTTC
cdr3_aa: CASSFGPQGEGSYEQYF

d_call: NA
v_call: TRBV20-1
j_call: TRBJ1-6
clone_size: few
cdr3_nt: TGCAGTGCTAGAGATTGGCCGGGGTCCTATAATTCACCCCTCCACTTT
cdr3_aa: CSARDWPGSYNSPLHF

d_call: TRBD2
v_call: TRBV20-1
j_call: TRBJ2-1
clone_size: few
cdr3_nt: TGCAGTGCTAGTGGGCTAGCGGTGGAGCAGTTCTTC
cdr3_aa: CSASGLAVEQFF

d_call: NA
v_call: TRBV5-4
j_call: TRBJ1-1
clone_size: many
cdr3_nt: TGTGCCAGCAGACGGACAGAGAACACTGAAGCTTTCTTT
cdr3_aa: CASRRTENTEAFF

d_call: TRBD1
v_call: TRBV7-9
j_call: TRBJ1-4
clone_size: few
cdr3_nt: TGTGCCAGCAGCAACCGGGACAGGGATGCTAATGAAAAACTGTTTTTT
cdr3_aa: CASSNRDRDANEKLFF

d_call: TRBD1
v_call: TRBV6-4
j_call: TRBJ2-5
clone_size: NA
cdr3_nt: TGTGCCAGCAGAGACAGGGTCCAAGAGACCCAGTACTTC
cdr3_aa: CASRDRVQETQYF

d_call: TRBD2
v_call: TRBV2
j_call: TRBJ2-7
clone_size: many
cdr3_nt: TGTGCCAGCAGTGGTGGACGGGGGGGTTGGTACGAGCAGTACTTC
cdr3_aa: CASSGGRGGWYEQYF

d_call: NA
v_call: TRBV7-6
j_call: TRBJ2-1
clone_size: few
cdr3_nt: TGTGCCAGCAGCTTAGAGGGGGGAAGCCTAAATGAGCAGTTCTTC
cdr3_aa: CASSLEGGSLNEQFF

d_call: NA
v_call: TRBV5-1
j_call: TRBJ2-2
clone_size: few
cdr3_nt: TGCGCCAGCAGCTTGGACGCCGGGGCGAACACCGGGGAGCTGTTTTTT
cdr3_aa: CASSLDAGANTGELFF

d_call: NA
v_call: TRBV12-3/TRBV12-4
j_call: TRBJ2-3
clone_size: few
cdr3_nt: TGTGCCAGCAGACCCTTAGGAGACCGGGGTACAGATACGCAGTATTTT
cdr3_aa: CASRPLGDRGTDTQYF

d_call: TRBD2
v_call: TRBV5-6
j_call: TRBJ2-3
clone_size: many
cdr3_nt: TGTGCCAGCAGTTGGAGACTAGCGGGGGCGGGCACAGATACGCAGTATTTT
cdr3_aa: CASSWRLAGAGTDTQYF

d_call: NA
v_call: TRBV2
j_call: TRBJ1-1
clone_size: NA
cdr3_nt: TGTGCCAGCATAGCTGCTGAAGCTTTCTTT
cdr3_aa: CASIAAEAFF

d_call: NA
v_call: TRBV5-1
j_call: TRBJ1-1
clone_size: many
cdr3_nt: TGCGCCAGCAGCTTGGAGGGTGGAGGCACTGAAGCTTTCTTT
cdr3_aa: CASSLEGGGTEAFF

d_call: TRBD1
v_call: TRBV9
j_call: TRBJ1-1
clone_size: NA
cdr3_nt: TGTGCCAGCAGCCCATCGGGACAGCCGGGGGGCACTGAAGCTTTCTTT
cdr3_aa: CASSPSGQPGGTEAFF

d_call: NA
v_call: TRBV2
j_call: TRBJ2-7
clone_size: NA
cdr3_nt: TGTGCCAGCCGGAGCCCTGTGGGCGAGCAGTACTTC
cdr3_aa: CASRSPVGEQYF

d_call: NA
v_call: TRBV12-3/TRBV12-4
j_call: TRBJ1-2
clone_size: NA
cdr3_nt: TGTGCCAGCAGTTTGGGTATAGGACTTGGTGATGGCTACACCTTC
cdr3_aa: CASSLGIGLGDGYTF

d_call: NA
v_call: TRBV5-4
j_call: TRBJ1-1
clone_size: few
cdr3_nt: TGTGCCAGCAGCTTTGATAGTACTGAAGCTTTCTTT
cdr3_aa: CASSFDSTEAFF

d_call: TRBD1
v_call: TRBV15
j_call: TRBJ1-5
clone_size: few
cdr3_nt: TGTGCCACCAGCCGGGACAGAGGCAGCCAGCCCCAGCATTTT
cdr3_aa: CATSRDRGSQPQHF

d_call: NA
v_call: TRBV6-2/TRBV6-3
j_call: TRBJ2-7
clone_size: few
cdr3_nt: TGTGCCAGCAAGGCGTCCGCCTCCTACGAGCAGTACTTC
cdr3_aa: CASKASASYEQYF

d_call: NA
v_call: TRBV7-2
j_call: TRBJ2-5
clone_size: many
cdr3_nt: TGTGCCAGCAGCTTCGTGGCCTCCGAAGAGACCCAGTACTTC
cdr3_aa: CASSFVASEETQYF

d_call: NA
v_call: TRBV20-1
j_call: TRBJ1-1
clone_size: many
cdr3_nt: TGCAGTGCTAGAACGGGCGCGAACACTGAAGCTTTCTTT
cdr3_aa: CSARTGANTEAFF

d_call: NA
v_call: TRBV29-1
j_call: TRBJ2-3
clone_size: few
cdr3_nt: TGCAGCGTTGCACCCCCCGGCGATACGCAGTATTTT
cdr3_aa: CSVAPPGDTQYF

d_call: NA
v_call: TRBV7-9
j_call: TRBJ2-5
clone_size: many
cdr3_nt: TGTGCCAGCAGCCAGCCCGTGGGGACCCAGTACTTC
cdr3_aa: CASSQPVGTQYF

d_call: TRBD2
v_call: TRBV20-1
j_call: TRBJ2-2
clone_size: few
cdr3_nt: TGCAGTGCCAGAGGACTAGCGGGGGGCGGGAACACCGGGGAGCTGTTTTTT
cdr3_aa: CSARGLAGGGNTGELFF

d_call: TRBD2
v_call: TRBV29-1
j_call: TRBJ2-5
clone_size: many
cdr3_nt: TGCAGCGTTGTGGTAGCGGGGAAAGGAGAGACCCAGTACTTC
cdr3_aa: CSVVVAGKGETQYF

d_call: NA
v_call: TRBV6-5
j_call: TRBJ1-2
clone_size: many
cdr3_nt: TGTGCCATCCGGGGGGGGATCGGCTACACCTTC
cdr3_aa: CAIRGGIGYTF

d_call: NA
v_call: TRBV7-9
j_call: TRBJ1-3
clone_size: few
cdr3_nt: TGTGCCAGCAGCTTATCTCAGAGCTCTGGAAACACCATATATTTT
cdr3_aa: CASSLSQSSGNTIYF